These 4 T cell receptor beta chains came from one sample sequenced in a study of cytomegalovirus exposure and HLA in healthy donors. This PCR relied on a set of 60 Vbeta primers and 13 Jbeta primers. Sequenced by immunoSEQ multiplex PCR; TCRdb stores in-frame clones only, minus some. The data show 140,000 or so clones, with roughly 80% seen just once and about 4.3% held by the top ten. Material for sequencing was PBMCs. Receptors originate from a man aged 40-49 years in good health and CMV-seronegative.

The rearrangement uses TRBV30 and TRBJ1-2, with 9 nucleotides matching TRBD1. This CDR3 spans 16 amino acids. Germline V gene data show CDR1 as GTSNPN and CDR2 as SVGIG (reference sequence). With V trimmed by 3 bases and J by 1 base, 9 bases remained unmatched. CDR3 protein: CAWREVGQGLNYGYTF. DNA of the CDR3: TGTGCCTGGAGGGAAGTGGGACAGGGCCTTAACTATGGCTACACCTTC.

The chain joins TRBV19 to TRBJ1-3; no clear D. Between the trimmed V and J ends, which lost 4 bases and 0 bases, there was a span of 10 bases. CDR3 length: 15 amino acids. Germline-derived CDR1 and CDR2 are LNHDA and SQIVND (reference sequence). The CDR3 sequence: CASSRAGSSGNTIYF. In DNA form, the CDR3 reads TGTGCCAGTAGTAGAGCAGGATCCTCTGGAAACACCATATATTTT.

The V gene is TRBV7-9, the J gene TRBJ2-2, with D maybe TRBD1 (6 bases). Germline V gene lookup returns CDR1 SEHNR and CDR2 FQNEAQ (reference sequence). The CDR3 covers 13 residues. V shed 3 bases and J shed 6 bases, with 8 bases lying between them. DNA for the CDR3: TGTGCCAGCAGCTTTGCAGGGGCCGGGGAGCTGTTTTTT. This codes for CASSFAGAGELFF.

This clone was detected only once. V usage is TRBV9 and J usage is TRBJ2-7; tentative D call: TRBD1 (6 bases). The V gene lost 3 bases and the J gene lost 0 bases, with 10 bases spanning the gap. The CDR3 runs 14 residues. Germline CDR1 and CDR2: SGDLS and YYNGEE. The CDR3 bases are TGTGCCAGCAGCGGGACAGCGAGCTCCTACGAGCAGTACTTC. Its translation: CASSGTASSYEQYF. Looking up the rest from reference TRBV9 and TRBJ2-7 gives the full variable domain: DSGVTQTPKHLITATGQRVTLRCSPRSGDLSVYWYQQSLDQGLQFLIQYYNGEERAKGNILERFSAQQFPDLHSELNLSSLELGDSALYFCASSGTASSYEQYFGPGTRLTVT.